This is a list of T cell receptor beta chains from one sample in a study of breast tumors, draining lymph nodes, adjacent tissues. One entry per CDR3 protein results from TCRdb running MiXCR on the multiplex PCR reads. The sample consists of approximately 130,000 distinct CDR3 sequences, approximately 20% of them appearing once. Sequencing used axillary lymph node tissue. The receptors here all came from a female donor with breast cancer. Some clones in this sample may be carry-over from other donors' samples. The CDR3 runs from the conserved cysteine through the conserved F or W. D genes are given only for firm matches. Clone sizes are given selectively: once, few, many, or a class where the clone is expanded.

CDR3 protein,CDR3 DNA,clone size,D gene,V gene,J gene
CASSFRDTHYGYTF,TGTGCCAGCAGCTTCCGGGACACACACTATGGCTACACCTTC,many,.,TRBV4-2,TRBJ1-2
CATSRGSQPSYEQYF,TGTGCCACCAGCAGAGGAAGTCAGCCCTCCTACGAGCAGTACTTC,many,.,TRBV15,TRBJ2-7
CASSTPRDRGGTYEQYF,TGTGCCAGTAGTACCCCTCGAGACAGGGGAGGAACCTACGAGCAGTACTTC,many,TRBD1,TRBV19,TRBJ2-7
CASSLGPKGDTQYF,TGTGCCAGCAGCCTTGGACCCAAGGGGGATACGCAGTATTTT,few,.,TRBV5-8,TRBJ2-3
CASSFFRGRDTQYF,TGTGCCAGCAGTTTCTTCAGGGGGAGGGATACGCAGTATTTT,.,.,TRBV28,TRBJ2-3
CAWSRRQGLNEQYF,TGTGCCTGGAGTCGAAGACAGGGGCTGAACGAGCAGTACTTC,many,TRBD1,TRBV30,TRBJ2-7
CASSLGPSSSGNTIYF,TGTGCCAGCAGCTTGGGCCCGTCTAGCTCTGGAAACACCATATATTTT,many,.,TRBV5-5,TRBJ1-3
CASSSSVAGESEQYF,TGTGCCAGCAGCTCCTCCGTAGCGGGAGAATCCGAGCAGTACTTC,many,TRBD2,TRBV7-2,TRBJ2-7
CASSQMAPSGASTDTQYF,TGTGCCAGCAGCCAAATGGCTCCTAGCGGGGCTAGCACAGATACGCAGTATTTT,many,TRBD2,TRBV7-8,TRBJ2-3
CASSLGSYTDTQYF,TGTGCCAGCAGCTTAGGGAGTTATACAGATACGCAGTATTTT,many,.,TRBV11-3,TRBJ2-3
CASSMDSGSYNEQFF,TGTGCCAGTAGTATGGACAGCGGATCCTACAATGAGCAGTTCTTC,many,.,TRBV19,TRBJ2-1
CASSQTVSTGELFF,TGTGCCAGCAGCCAGACGGTGAGCACCGGGGAGCTGTTTTTT,many,.,TRBV11-2,TRBJ2-2
CASRHTGLGEQYF,TGTGCCAGCAGGCATACAGGGTTGGGGGAGCAGTACTTC,many,.,TRBV6-5,TRBJ2-7
CAWNSGRAAYNEQFF,TGTGCCTGGAATAGCGGGAGGGCCGCCTACAATGAGCAGTTCTTC,few,TRBD2,TRBV30,TRBJ2-1
CASSLEVSSYEQYF,TGTGCCAGCAGCTTAGAGGTCAGCTCCTACGAGCAGTACTTC,many,.,TRBV7-8,TRBJ2-7
CASSSRTGGVADTQYF,TGTGCCAGTAGTTCCCGGACAGGGGGCGTTGCAGATACGCAGTATTTT,many,TRBD1,TRBV19,TRBJ2-3
CASSLVMGVTGELFF,TGTGCCAGCAGCTTAGTAATGGGCGTCACCGGGGAGCTGTTTTTT,many,.,TRBV11-2,TRBJ2-2
CAISLIENEQFF,TGTGCCATCAGTCTAATCGAGAATGAGCAGTTCTTC,many,.,TRBV10-3,TRBJ2-1
CASNGQGGNQPQHF,TGTGCCAGCAATGGACAGGGCGGCAATCAGCCCCAGCATTTT,few,TRBD1,TRBV6-1,TRBJ1-5
CASRLTVANEQFF,TGTGCCAGCAGGTTGACAGTCGCCAATGAGCAGTTCTTC,many,.,TRBV2,TRBJ2-1
CASSVAGGLHNEQFF,TGTGCCAGCAGCGTAGCGGGAGGGCTCCACAATGAGCAGTTCTTC,few,TRBD2,TRBV11-2,TRBJ2-1
CASSLGQRARNEKLFF,TGTGCCAGCAGCTTAGGACAGAGGGCCCGGAATGAAAAACTGTTTTTT,.,.,TRBV11-3,TRBJ1-4
CASGSQGDTQYF,TGTGCCAGCGGCTCACAGGGAGATACGCAGTATTTT,few,.,TRBV28,TRBJ2-3
CAWSAGTGGGYEQYF,TGTGCCTGGAGTGCCGGGACAGGTGGGGGCTACGAGCAGTACTTC,many,TRBD1,TRBV30,TRBJ2-7
CASSDTGGGYEQYF,TGTGCCAGCAGCGACACAGGGGGCGGATACGAGCAGTACTTC,many,TRBD1,TRBV5-6,TRBJ2-7
CASSLSLSNTGELFF,TGCGCCAGCAGCTTGTCCTTATCAAACACCGGGGAGCTGTTTTTT,many,.,TRBV5-1,TRBJ2-2
CASSQPGQPYYEQYF,TGTGCCAGCAGCCAACCCGGTCAGCCCTACTACGAGCAGTACTTC,many,.,TRBV6-2/TRBV6-3,TRBJ2-7
CASTSFGTGVETQYF,TGCGCCAGCACCTCATTTGGGACAGGGGTAGAGACCCAGTACTTC,many,TRBD1,TRBV5-1,TRBJ2-5
CASSLGPHLGYTF,TGTGCCAGCAGCTTGGGCCCTCATCTTGGCTACACCTTC,many,.,TRBV7-2,TRBJ1-2
CASSVEGRGSGELFF,TGTGCCAGCAGCGTAGAGGGCAGGGGGTCCGGGGAGCTGTTTTTT,many,TRBD1,TRBV9,TRBJ2-2
CATSDSAGAQPDTQYF,TGTGCCACCAGTGATTCAGCGGGAGCTCAGCCAGATACGCAGTATTTT,many,TRBD2,TRBV24-1,TRBJ2-3
CASSLREDNSPLHF,TGTGCCAGCAGCCTCAGGGAGGATAATTCACCCCTCCACTTT,many,.,TRBV3-1,TRBJ1-6
CASSLREGNEQFF,TGTGCCAGCAGTTTGCGGGAAGGGAATGAGCAGTTCTTC,many,.,TRBV12-3/TRBV12-4,TRBJ2-1
CASSVEIGQGEQYF,TGTGCCAGCAGCGTAGAAATCGGCCAGGGCGAGCAGTACTTC,many,.,TRBV9,TRBJ2-7
CAIRTSGSTDTQYF,TGTGCCATCCGGACTAGCGGGAGCACAGATACGCAGTATTTT,few,TRBD2,TRBV6-2/TRBV6-3,TRBJ2-3
CASSFGGGSSYNEQFF,TGTGCCAGCAGCTTTGGGGGAGGGAGCTCCTACAATGAGCAGTTCTTC,many,TRBD2,TRBV7-9,TRBJ2-1
CASSPTGGGEQYF,TGTGCCAGTAGCCCGACAGGGGGCGGCGAGCAGTACTTC,many,TRBD1,TRBV19,TRBJ2-7
CASSYIQGGRETQYF,TGTGCCAGTAGTTATATACAGGGCGGTCGAGAGACCCAGTACTTC,.,.,TRBV19,TRBJ2-5
CASSLSRDNTNEQFF,TGTGCCAGTAGTCTCTCCCGGGATAACACCAATGAGCAGTTCTTC,few,.,TRBV19,TRBJ2-1
CASSSPGQLYSNQPQHF,TGTGCCAGCAGTTCCCCTGGACAGCTTTATAGCAATCAGCCCCAGCATTTT,.,.,TRBV28,TRBJ1-5
CASSIEVGGVYGYTF,TGTGCCAGTAGTATAGAGGTAGGGGGCGTCTATGGCTACACCTTC,many,TRBD1,TRBV19,TRBJ1-2
CSATGWQETQYF,TGCAGTGCCACCGGGTGGCAAGAGACCCAGTACTTC,many,.,TRBV20-1,TRBJ2-5
CASSLRDRGRLTYNEQFF,TGTGCCAGCAGCTTGAGGGACAGGGGGAGGTTGACCTACAATGAGCAGTTCTTC,many,TRBD1,TRBV7-8,TRBJ2-1